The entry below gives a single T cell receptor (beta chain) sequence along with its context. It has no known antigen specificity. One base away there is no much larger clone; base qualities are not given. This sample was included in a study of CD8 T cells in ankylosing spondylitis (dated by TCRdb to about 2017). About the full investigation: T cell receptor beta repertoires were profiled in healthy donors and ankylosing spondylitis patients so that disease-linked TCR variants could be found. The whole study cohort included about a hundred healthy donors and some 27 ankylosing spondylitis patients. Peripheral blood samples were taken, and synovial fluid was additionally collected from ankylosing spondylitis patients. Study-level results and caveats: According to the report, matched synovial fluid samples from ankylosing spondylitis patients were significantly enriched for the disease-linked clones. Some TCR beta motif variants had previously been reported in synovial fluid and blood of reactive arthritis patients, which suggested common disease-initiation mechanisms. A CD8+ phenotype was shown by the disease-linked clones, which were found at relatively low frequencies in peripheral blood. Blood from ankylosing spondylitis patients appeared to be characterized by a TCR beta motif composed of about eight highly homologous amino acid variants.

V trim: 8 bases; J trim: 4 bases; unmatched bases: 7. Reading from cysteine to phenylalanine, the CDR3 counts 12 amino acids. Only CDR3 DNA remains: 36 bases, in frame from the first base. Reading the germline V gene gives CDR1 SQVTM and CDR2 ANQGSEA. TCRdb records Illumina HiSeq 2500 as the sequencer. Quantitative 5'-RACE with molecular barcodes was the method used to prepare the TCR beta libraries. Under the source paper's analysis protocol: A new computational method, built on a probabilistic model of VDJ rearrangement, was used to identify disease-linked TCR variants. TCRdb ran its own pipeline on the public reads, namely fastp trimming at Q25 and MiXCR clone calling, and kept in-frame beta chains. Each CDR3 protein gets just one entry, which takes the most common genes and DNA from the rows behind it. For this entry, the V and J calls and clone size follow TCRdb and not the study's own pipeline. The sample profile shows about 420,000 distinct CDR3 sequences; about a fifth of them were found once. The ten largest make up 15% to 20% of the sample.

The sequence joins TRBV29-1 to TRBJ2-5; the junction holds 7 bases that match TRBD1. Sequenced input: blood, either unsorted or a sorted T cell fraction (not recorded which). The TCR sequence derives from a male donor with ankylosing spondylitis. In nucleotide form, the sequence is TGCAGCTTACTCGACAGGGTAGAGACCCAGTACTTC. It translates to CSLLDRVETQYF.